The 27 T cell receptor beta chains below all came from one sample that was sequenced in a study of CD8 T cells in ankylosing spondylitis. TCRdb used MiXCR to reprocess the 5' RACE reads, holding one entry per CDR3 protein. The repertoire has around 250,000 distinct CDR3 sequences, 32% of them found once; the top ten carry roughly 4%. Specimen: blood, either unsorted or a sorted T cell fraction (not recorded which). These TCRs come from a male donor with ankylosing spondylitis or in good health (not recorded which).

This clonotype was counted only a few times. The chain recombines TRBV5-1 with TRBJ1-6; D is ambiguous. Between the trimmed V and J ends, which lost 1 base and 8 bases, there was a span of 10 bases. The V gene's germline CDR1 is SGHRS and CDR2 YFSETQ. This CDR3 is built from 14 residues. CDR3 DNA sequence: TGCGCCAGCAGCTTGCATCCCGGGGATTCACCCCTCCACTTT. It codes for CASSLHPGDSPLHF.

This clonotype was observed a single time. The chain uses TRBV7-9 and TRBJ1-4, with D uncertain. Germline values: CDR1 SEHNR, CDR2 FQNEAQ (reference sequence). This CDR3 comprises 12 residues. V was cut by 4 bases and J by 7 bases, with 7 bases left in between. Here the CDR3 DNA reads TGTGCCAGCAGCTCCGGAGGTGAAAAACTGTTTTTT. It yields the protein CASSSGGEKLFF.

This clonotype was observed a few times. This chain joins TRBV18 and TRBJ1-4; D possibly corresponds to TRBD1 (5 bases). With 4 bases removed from V and 8 bases from J, the gap between germline ends came to 8 bases. The CDR3 loop spans 12 amino acids. Germline V gene sequence: CDR1 KGHSH, CDR2 LQKENI. This CDR3 reads CASSLGEEKLFF. Written as DNA, the CDR3 is TGTGCCAGCTCACTGGGGGAAGAAAAACTGTTTTTT.

The CDR3 coding sequence is TGCGCCAGCAGCTACGACTACAATGAGCAGTTCTTC. It yields the protein CASSYDYNEQFF. This chain connects TRBV5-1 to TRBJ2-1; unclear D gene. Trimming removed 3 bases from V and 3 bases from J, with 4 bases in between. CDR3 size: 12 residues. Germline V lookup: CDR1 SGHRS, CDR2 YFSETQ.

This clonotype was observed at least ten times. The gene calls are TRBV20-1 and TRBJ2-7; D is unresolved. This CDR3 region has 13 residues. V was trimmed by 6 bases and J by 0 bases, leaving 12 bases between them. Per the germline V gene, CDR1 is DFQATT and CDR2 is SNEGSKA (reference sequence). CDR3: CSASVGSSYEQYF. The CDR3 region has the DNA TGCAGTGCGAGTGTCGGGTCCTCCTACGAGCAGTACTTC.

The chain has TRBV20-1 and TRBJ2-7, with D possibly TRBD1 on 5 matching bases. The V end was cut by 7 bases, the J end by 5 bases, with 15 bases between. This CDR3 contains 12 residues. CDR1 is DFQATT, CDR2 SNEGSKA, per germline (reference sequence). As DNA, the CDR3 is TGCAGTGTTCGTCAGGGTGGGGACGAGCAGTACTTC. Translated: CSVRQGGDEQYF.

This clonotype was seen ten or more times. The chain joins TRBV20-1 to TRBJ2-7; D unclear. Per germline, CDR1 DFQATT and CDR2 SNEGSKA (reference sequence). V gave up 0 bases and J gave up 0 bases, with 6 bases separating them. The CDR3 spans 13 residues. The DNA of the CDR3 is TGCAGTGCTAGAGAAGGAAACTCCTACGAGCAGTACTTC. Protein: CSAREGNSYEQYF.

J is TRBJ2-5 and V is TRBV5-4; D is unresolved. The germline CDR1 and CDR2 sequences are SGHNT and YYREEE (reference sequence). The CDR3 extends over 13 amino acids. Deletions cut 0 bases from V and 5 bases from J, with 8 bases between. CDR3 in amino acids: CASSLVFMETQYF. Written as DNA, the CDR3 is TGTGCCAGCAGCTTGGTCTTTATGGAGACCCAGTACTTC.

The chain links TRBV30 to TRBJ1-2; D is unresolved. The CDR3 totals 13 residues. The germline V and J ends were trimmed by 0 bases and 8 bases, with 13 bases remaining between them. Germline V gives CDR1 GTSNPN, CDR2 SVGIG (reference sequence). As DNA, the CDR3 is TGTGCCTGGAGTGTACAGTCCTCGGGAGGCTACACCTTC. Protein: CAWSVQSSGGYTF.

This clonotype has just a few counts. The chain couples TRBV20-1 to TRBJ2-5, with D perhaps assigned TRBD1 or TRBD2 (5 bases each). CDR3 size: 15 residues. Germline CDR1 reads DFQATT; CDR2 reads SNEGSKA (reference sequence). Trimming removed 5 bases from V and 4 bases from J, with 20 bases in between. CDR3 sequence reads: CSAGSWSGGGETQYF. DNA of the CDR3: TGCAGTGCTGGATCCTGGAGTGGGGGTGGAGAGACCCAGTACTTC.

The chain uses TRBV25-1 and TRBJ1-5; possible D gene TRBD1, 5 bases. Trimming stripped 3 bases from V and 7 bases from J, with 7 bases between. This CDR3 is built from 12 residues. Germline V gene lookup returns CDR1 MGHDK and CDR2 SYGVNS. Here the CDR3 DNA reads TGTGCCAGCAGTGAGTGGGGGCAGCCCCAGCATTTT. Residues: CASSEWGQPQHF.

A few counts support this clonotype. The chain joins TRBV20-1 to TRBJ2-3; TRBD2 aligns across 7 bases. After removal of 6 bases from V and 0 bases from J, the junction contained 9 bases not matched to a gene. The germline V gene has CDR1 DFQATT and CDR2 SNEGSKA (reference sequence). This CDR3 contains 15 residues. As DNA, the CDR3 is TGCAGTGCCCCCCGGGCGGGGGACAGCACAGATACGCAGTATTTT. As protein: CSAPRAGDSTDTQYF.

This clonotype was recorded a few times. The chain employs TRBV28 and TRBJ2-7; unclear D gene. Trimming took 6 bases from V and 3 from J, leaving 9 bases between them. The CDR3 contains 12 residues. In germline, CDR1 is MDHEN, CDR2 SYDVKM. CDR3 nucleotides: TGTGCCAGCAGGAGGACCTTCTACGAGCAGTACTTC. This gives the protein CASRRTFYEQYF.

This clonotype was picked up a small number of times. The chain carries TRBV20-1 and TRBJ1-1; the D gene is possibly TRBD1 (5 bases). The CDR3 spans 14 residues. The germline CDR1 and CDR2 sequences are DFQATT and SNEGSKA (reference sequence). Trimming left V 0 bases short and J 11 bases short, with 19 bases between. CDR3 sequence (DNA): TGCAGTGCTAGAGACCTCGAATTGGGGGGGAAGGCTTTCTTT. Amino acid sequence: CSARDLELGGKAFF.

The chain uses TRBV20-1 and TRBJ2-5; the match to TRBD2 covers 10 bases. The CDR3 has 14 amino acids. Looked up from germline, CDR1 is DFQATT and CDR2 is SNEGSKA (reference sequence). J lost 0 bases, V lost 5 bases, and 3 bases had no gene match. In DNA form, the CDR3 reads TGCAGTGCTGACGGGACTAGCGACCAAGAGACCCAGTACTTC. It encodes CSADGTSDQETQYF.

This clonotype was counted at least ten times. The chain is built from TRBV18 and TRBJ1-1; D unclear. The CDR3 is 13 amino acids. With 2 bases removed from V and 0 bases from J, the gap between germline ends came to 4 bases. CDR1 is KGHSH, CDR2 LQKENI, per germline. The DNA for the CDR3 is TGTGCCAGCTCACCAGGTGTGAACACTGAAGCTTTCTTT. This codes for CASSPGVNTEAFF.

This clonotype was recorded only once. CDR3 region: CASSSGLTQYF. The CDR3 DNA reads as TGTGCCAGCAGCTCCGGATTGACGCAGTATTTT. The chain joins TRBV7-2 to TRBJ2-3; the D is unclear. CDR3 length equals 11 residues. The germline V and J ends were trimmed by 4 bases and 9 bases, with 8 bases remaining between them. Germline CDR1 and CDR2: SGHTA and FQGNSA. The entire variable domain, with the rest obtained from reference TRBV7-2 and TRBJ2-3, is as follows: GAGVSQSPSNKVTEKGKDVELRCDPISGHTALYWYRQSLGQGLEFLIYFQGNSAPDKSGLPSDRFSAERTGGSVSTLTIQRTQQEDSAVYLCASSSGLTQYFGPGTRLTVL.

This clonotype was recorded a few times. This chain uses TRBV12-3 or TRBV12-4 with TRBJ1-1; TRBD1 matches at 7 bases. This CDR3 has 12 amino acids. Germline trimming cut 6 bases from V and 8 bases from J; bases unmatched to any gene: 6. CDR3 region: CASSIRTGEAFF. CDR3 bases: TGTGCCAGCAGCATCAGGACAGGCGAAGCTTTCTTT.

The rearrangement links TRBV7-8 to TRBJ1-2; no clear D. Trimming removed 5 bases from V and 4 bases from J, with 8 bases in between. The CDR3 runs to 12 residues. Germline CDR1 and CDR2: SGHVS and FQNEAQ. This CDR3 reads CASSPTTYGYTF. The CDR3 DNA reads TGTGCCAGCAGCCCGACGACCTATGGCTACACCTTC. The full variable domain, with the rest looked up from reference TRBV7-8 and TRBJ1-2, is GAGVSQSPRYKVAKRGQDVALRCDPISGHVSLFWYQQALGQGPEFLTYFQNEAQLDKSGLPSDRFFAERPEGSVSTLKIQRTQQEDSAVYLCASSPTTYGYTFGSGTRLTVV.

This clonotype was seen more than once but under ten times. The chain links TRBV5-5 to TRBJ1-2; D not resolved. CDR1 and CDR2 (germline): SGHKS, YYEKEE (reference sequence). The CDR3 extends over 12 amino acids. The V gene lost 2 bases and the J gene lost 5 bases, with 7 bases spanning the gap. The CDR3 coding sequence is TGTGCCAGCAGCTTAGACGGTTATGGCTACACCTTC. Translated, it gives CASSLDGYGYTF.

The sample holds a few counts of this clonotype. The chain combines TRBV6-1 with TRBJ2-5; D gene ambiguous. V shed 8 bases and J shed 5 bases, with 15 bases lying between them. This CDR3 contains 13 residues. From germline, CDR1 is MNHNS and CDR2 SASEGT. The CDR3: CASRQNPYETQYF. In DNA, the CDR3 is TGTGCCAGCCGCCAGAATCCCTATGAGACCCAGTACTTC.

This chain joins TRBV20-1 and TRBJ2-3, with 7 nucleotides matching TRBD2. The CDR3 extends over 15 amino acids. After removal of 3 bases from V and 2 bases from J, the junction contained 8 bases not matched to a gene. Germline V lookup: CDR1 DFQATT, CDR2 SNEGSKA (reference sequence). This CDR3 is CSASPFGTTTDTQYF. The CDR3 region has the DNA TGCAGTGCTAGTCCCTTCGGGACTACCACAGATACGCAGTATTTT.

The chain recombines TRBV29-1 with TRBJ1-2, with a possible D match to TRBD1 (5 bases). Per the germline V gene, CDR1 is SQVTM and CDR2 is ANQGSEA. The ends were cut back, 4 bases at V and 4 bases at J, with 13 bases in the middle. The CDR3 loop spans 13 amino acids. The CDR3 DNA sequence: TGCAGCGTTGCGGCGAAAGGGGCCTATGGCTACACCTTC. Translation: CSVAAKGAYGYTF. The variable domain in full, with the rest retrieved from reference TRBV29-1 and TRBJ1-2, is SAVISQKPSRDICQRGTSLTIQCQVDSQVTMMFWYRQQPGQSLTLIATANQGSEATYESGFVIDKFPISRPNLTFSTLTVSNMSPEDSSIYLCSVAAKGAYGYTFGSGTRLTVV.

The chain employs TRBV4-2 and TRBJ2-2; TRBD2 is a possible D gene (6 bases). With 1 base removed from V and 7 bases from J, the gap between germline ends came to 13 bases. Germline-derived CDR1 and CDR2 are LGHNA and YNFKEQ. CDR3 length: 15 residues. The CDR3 here is CASSQGGQGGGELFF. As DNA, the CDR3 is TGTGCCAGCAGCCAAGGAGGGCAGGGAGGCGGGGAGCTGTTTTTT.

This clonotype has only a few counts. This chain connects TRBV20-1 to TRBJ2-1; weak D call: TRBD1 (6 bases). The V gene lost 3 bases and the J gene lost 1 base, with 13 bases spanning the gap. The germline V gene has CDR1 DFQATT and CDR2 SNEGSKA (reference sequence). This CDR3 comprises 15 residues. DNA for the CDR3: TGCAGTGCTAGTACTCAGGGGTTATCCTACAATGAGCAGTTCTTC. Protein product: CSASTQGLSYNEQFF.

This clonotype was detected only a few times. The V and J genes are TRBV7-9 and TRBJ2-1; D gene ambiguous. CDR3 length: 14 residues. CDR1 and CDR2 (germline): SEHNR, FQNEAQ (reference sequence). Trimming pared 2 bases from V and 4 bases from J, leaving 9 bases between. This CDR3 is CASSLINGYNEQFF. CDR3 DNA sequence: TGTGCCAGCAGCTTAATTAATGGGTACAATGAGCAGTTCTTC.

This clonotype was detected only a few times. The chain employs TRBV7-6 and TRBJ2-1, with D possibly matching TRBD2 (7 bases). The ends were cut back, 1 base at V and 5 bases at J, with 12 bases in the middle. CDR1 and CDR2 from the germline V gene are SGHVS and FNYEAQ. CDR3 length equals 15 residues. CDR3 region: CASSLEGGLDNEQFF. CDR3 coding DNA: TGTGCCAGCAGCTTAGAGGGGGGGCTGGACAATGAGCAGTTCTTC.